Below, 13 T cell receptor beta chains from the same sample are listed, as sequenced in a study of shared clonotypes between healthy human individuals. TCRdb keeps only in-frame clones here, not all; method: immunoSEQ multiplex PCR. The sample has 2 million to 2.5 million clones, 80% to 95% seen once. The sequenced sample was naive CD4+ T cells from PBMCs. Subset given: CD45RA+ positively selected. Receptors originate from a man aged 18-30 years in good health. Some clones in this sample may be carry-over from other donors' samples.

This chain joins TRBV2 and TRBJ2-3; tentative D call: TRBD2 (5 bases). V was pared by 4 bases and J by 6 bases, with 14 bases between. Looked up from germline, CDR1 is SNHLY and CDR2 is FYNNEI. This CDR3 is built from 14 residues. The CDR3 sequence is CASSASTTRDTQYF. CDR3 in DNA: TGTGCCAGCAGTGCCTCGACTACACGCGATACGCAGTATTTT.

The genes are TRBV6-6 and TRBJ2-5, with D unclear. The germline gives CDR1 MNHNY, CDR2 SVGAGI (reference sequence). CDR3 length equals 12 residues. V lost 4 bases and J lost 3, with 6 bases in between. CDR3 residues: CASSWAEETQYF. Here the CDR3 DNA reads TGTGCCAGCAGTTGGGCTGAAGAGACCCAGTACTTC.

The J gene is TRBJ1-4, the V gene TRBV10-2, with D unclear. V lost 6 bases, J lost 0 bases, and 5 bases lay in between. The CDR3 extends over 13 amino acids. The V gene's germline CDR1 is WSHSY and CDR2 SAAADI. The CDR3 spells CASRRATNEKLFF. CDR3 nucleotides: TGCGCCAGCAGAAGGGCAACTAATGAAAAACTGTTTTTT.

Comment on this clone: Other DNA sequences from this sample encode an identical CDR3 as well. V is TRBV5-1 and J is TRBJ2-6, with unresolved D. CDR1 is SGHRS and CDR2 is YFSETQ in the germline V gene. V was pared by 1 base and J by 4 bases, with 6 bases between. This CDR3 region has 14 residues. The CDR3 here is CASSLRSGANVLTF. The CDR3 nucleotides read TGCGCCAGCAGCTTGCGGTCCGGGGCCAACGTCCTGACTTTC.

The V and J genes are TRBV5-1 and TRBJ2-7, with D possibly TRBD2 on 5 matching bases. The germline V gene has CDR1 SGHRS and CDR2 YFSETQ. The CDR3 is 15 residues long. Trimming pared 1 base from V and 0 bases from J, leaving 11 bases between. CDR3 DNA: TGCGCCAGCAGCTTGCAACAAGGAGGCTCCTACGAGCAGTACTTC. Translating it yields CASSLQQGGSYEQYF.

This chain uses TRBV5-4 with TRBJ2-5, with D perhaps TRBD1 (6 bases). Germline lookup yields CDR1 SGHNT and CDR2 YYREEE (reference sequence). The CDR3 runs to 17 residues. V dropped 0 bases and J dropped 3 bases, with 18 bases sitting between them. The DNA for the CDR3 is TGTGCCAGCAGCTTGGGCCCCACGAGCAGGGGTGAAGAGACCCAGTACTTC. Its protein product is CASSLGPTSRGEETQYF. The full variable domain, completed using reference TRBV5-4 and TRBJ2-5, is ETGVTQSPTHLIKTRGQQVTLRCSSQSGHNTVSWYQQALGQGPQFIFQYYREEENGRGNFPPRFSGLQFPNYSSELNVNALELDDSALYLCASSLGPTSRGEETQYFGPGTRLLVL.

The rearrangement links TRBV5-4 to TRBJ2-1; a possible D gene is TRBD1 (5 bases). This CDR3 has 15 amino acids. Germline V gene lookup returns CDR1 SGHNT and CDR2 YYREEE (reference sequence). V lost 4 bases to trimming and J lost 4 bases, with 15 bases between them. The DNA of the CDR3 is TGTGCCAGCAGCCCTGACCAGGGAAATTACAATGAGCAGTTCTTC. Translation gives CASSPDQGNYNEQFF.

This sequence joins TRBV7-3 and TRBJ1-1; D call uncertain. Germline V gene sequence: CDR1 SGHTA, CDR2 FQGTGA. This CDR3 is 11 amino acids long. V was trimmed by 5 bases and J by 7 bases, leaving 8 bases between them. The CDR3 reads CASSDRDEAFF. The CDR3 region has the DNA TGTGCCAGCAGCGACCGGGATGAAGCTTTCTTT.

As for this clone: The same CDR3 arises from other DNA sequences in this sample as well. This chain uses TRBV5-1 with TRBJ2-7, with TRBD2 matching over 7 bases. Germline CDR1 and CDR2: SGHRS and YFSETQ. The junction had 2 bases not matched to a gene; V was cut back by 2 bases and J by 0 bases. This CDR3 is built from 14 residues. CDR3 coding DNA: TGCGCCAGCAGCTTCGGGGGGAACTCCTACGAGCAGTACTTC. This encodes CASSFGGNSYEQYF.

The chain joins TRBV5-1 to TRBJ2-7; 10 nucleotides line up with TRBD1. The CDR3 is made up of 16 amino acids. V was pared by 3 bases and J by 2 bases, with 8 bases of the junction left unmatched. Germline V gene sequence: CDR1 SGHRS, CDR2 YFSETQ. The CDR3 DNA is TGCGCCAGCAGCTCCCTCGGGACAGGGGCCACCTACGAGCAGTACTTC. This translates into CASSSLGTGATYEQYF.

As DNA, the CDR3 is TGTGCCAGCCTAGCAGGACTAGGGGAGACCCAGTACTTC. It yields the protein CASLAGLGETQYF. The rearrangement uses TRBV2 and TRBJ2-5, with TRBD2 matching over 7 bases. Trimming cost V 8 bases and J 5 bases; bases outside gene matches: 8. CDR1 and CDR2 from the germline V gene are SNHLY and FYNNEI. The CDR3 is made up of 13 amino acids.

Here the CDR3 reads CASSQNRVTQYF. The CDR3 nucleotides read TGTGCCAGCAGCCAAAACAGGGTGACCCAGTACTTC. This chain connects TRBV14 to TRBJ2-5; possibly TRBD1 for D (6 bases). The CDR3 contains 12 residues. With 2 bases removed from V and 7 bases from J, the gap between germline ends came to 8 bases. Germline lookup yields CDR1 SGHDN and CDR2 FVKESK.

The chain combines TRBV4-1 with TRBJ2-5, with D perhaps TRBD2 (6 bases). The CDR3 sequence is 17 residues long. CDR1 MGHRA and CDR2 YSYEKL come from the germline V gene. Trimming removed 4 bases from V and 5 bases from J, with 23 bases in between. Here the CDR3 reads CASSPLGSRGERETQYF. The CDR3 DNA follows: TGCGCCAGCAGCCCTCTAGGCTCCCGCGGGGAGAGGGAGACCCAGTACTTC.